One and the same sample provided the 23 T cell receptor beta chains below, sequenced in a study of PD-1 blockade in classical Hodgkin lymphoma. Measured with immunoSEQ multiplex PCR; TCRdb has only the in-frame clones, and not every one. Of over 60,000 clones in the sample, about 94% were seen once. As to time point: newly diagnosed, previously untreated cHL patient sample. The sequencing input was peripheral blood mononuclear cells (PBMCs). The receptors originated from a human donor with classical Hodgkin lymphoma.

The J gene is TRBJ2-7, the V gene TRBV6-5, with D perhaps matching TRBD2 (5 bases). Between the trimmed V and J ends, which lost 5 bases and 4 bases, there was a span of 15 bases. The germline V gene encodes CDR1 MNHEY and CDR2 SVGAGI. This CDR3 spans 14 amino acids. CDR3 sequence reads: CASSLDYYVYEQYF. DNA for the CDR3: TGTGCCAGCAGTCTAGACTATTACGTTTACGAGCAGTACTTC.

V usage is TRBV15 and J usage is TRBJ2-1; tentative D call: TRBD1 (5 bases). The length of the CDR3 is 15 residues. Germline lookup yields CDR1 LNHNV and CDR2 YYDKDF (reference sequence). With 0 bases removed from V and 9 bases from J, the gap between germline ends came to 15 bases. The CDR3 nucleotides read TGTGCCACCAGCAGAGATCTGAAGCAGGGAAGTGAGCAGTTCTTC. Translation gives CATSRDLKQGSEQFF.

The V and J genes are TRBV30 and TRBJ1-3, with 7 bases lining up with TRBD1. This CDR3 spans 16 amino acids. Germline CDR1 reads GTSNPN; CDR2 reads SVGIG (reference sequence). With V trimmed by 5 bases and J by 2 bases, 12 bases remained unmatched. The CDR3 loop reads CAWSKGAGGPGNTIYF. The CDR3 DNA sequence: TGTGCCTGGTCCAAGGGGGCCGGGGGACCTGGAAACACCATATATTTT.

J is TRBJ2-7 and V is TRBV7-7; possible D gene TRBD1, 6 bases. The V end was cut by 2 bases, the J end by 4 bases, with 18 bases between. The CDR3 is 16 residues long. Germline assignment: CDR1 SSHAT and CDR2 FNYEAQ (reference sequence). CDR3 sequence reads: CASSLLAQGIWYEQYF. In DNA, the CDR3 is TGTGCCAGCAGCTTACTCGCCCAGGGGATTTGGTACGAGCAGTACTTC. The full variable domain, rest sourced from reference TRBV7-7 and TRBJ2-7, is GAGVSQSPRYKVTKRGQDVTLRCDPISSHATLYWYQQALGQGPEFLTYFNYEAQPDKSGLPSDRFSAERPEGSISTLTIQRTEQRDSAMYRCASSLLAQGIWYEQYFGPGTRLTVT.

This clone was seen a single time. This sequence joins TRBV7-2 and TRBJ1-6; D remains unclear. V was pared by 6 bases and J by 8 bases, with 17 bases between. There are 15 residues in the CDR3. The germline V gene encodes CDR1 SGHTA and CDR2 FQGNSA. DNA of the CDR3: TGTGCCAGCAGGGCCGGGATGCCTCCGGATTCACCCCTCCACTTT. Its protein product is CASRAGMPPDSPLHF.

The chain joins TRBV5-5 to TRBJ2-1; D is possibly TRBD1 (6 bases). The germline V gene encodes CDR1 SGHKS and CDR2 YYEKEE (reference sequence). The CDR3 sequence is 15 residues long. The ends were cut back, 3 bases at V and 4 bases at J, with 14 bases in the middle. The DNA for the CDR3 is TGTGCCAGCAGCTCGACAGAGGACAGTTACAATGAGCAGTTCTTC. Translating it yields CASSSTEDSYNEQFF.

The CDR3 spells CASIDLRGYGYTF. In nucleotides, the CDR3 is TGTGCCAGCATAGATCTTCGGGGCTATGGCTACACCTTC. The gene calls are TRBV28 and TRBJ1-2; D gene uncertain. The length of the CDR3 is 13 residues. V was clipped by 7 bases and J by 4 bases, with 13 bases between them. Germline V CDR1 and CDR2: MDHEN, SYDVKM.

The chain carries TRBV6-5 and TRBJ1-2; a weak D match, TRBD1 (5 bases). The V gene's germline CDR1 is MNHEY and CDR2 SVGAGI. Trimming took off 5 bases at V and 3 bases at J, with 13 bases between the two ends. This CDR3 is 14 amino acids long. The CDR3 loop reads CASSAGVPDYGYTF. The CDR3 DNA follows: TGTGCCAGCAGTGCGGGGGTCCCTGACTATGGCTACACCTTC.

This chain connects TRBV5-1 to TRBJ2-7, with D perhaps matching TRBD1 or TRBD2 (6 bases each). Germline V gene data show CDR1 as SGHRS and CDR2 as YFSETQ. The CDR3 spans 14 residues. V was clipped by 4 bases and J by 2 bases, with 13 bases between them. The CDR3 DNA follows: TGCGCCAGCAGCCCGGGGGCAGGCCCCTACGAGCAGTACTTC. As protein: CASSPGAGPYEQYF.

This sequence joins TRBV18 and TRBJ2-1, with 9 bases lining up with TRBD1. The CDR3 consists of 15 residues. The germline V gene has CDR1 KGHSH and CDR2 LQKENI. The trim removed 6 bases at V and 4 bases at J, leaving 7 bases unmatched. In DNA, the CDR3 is TGTGCCAGCTCGGCCGGGACAGGGTCGTACAATGAGCAGTTCTTC. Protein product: CASSAGTGSYNEQFF. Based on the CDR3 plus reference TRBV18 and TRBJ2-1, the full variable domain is NAGVMQNPRHLVRRRGQEARLRCSPMKGHSHVYWYRQLPEEGLKFMVYLQKENIIDESGMPKERFSAEFPKEGPSILRIQQVVRGDSAAYFCASSAGTGSYNEQFFGPGTRLTVL.

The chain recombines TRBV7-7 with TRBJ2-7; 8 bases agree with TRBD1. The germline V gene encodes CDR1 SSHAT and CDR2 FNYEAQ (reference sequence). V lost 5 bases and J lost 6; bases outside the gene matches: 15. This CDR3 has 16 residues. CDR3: CASSARGPTAQGEQYF. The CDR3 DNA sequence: TGTGCCAGCAGCGCCAGGGGGCCCACAGCGCAGGGCGAGCAGTACTTC. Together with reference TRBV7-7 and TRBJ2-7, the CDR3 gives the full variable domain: GAGVSQSPRYKVTKRGQDVTLRCDPISSHATLYWYQQALGQGPEFLTYFNYEAQPDKSGLPSDRFSAERPEGSISTLTIQRTEQRDSAMYRCASSARGPTAQGEQYFGPGTRLTVT.

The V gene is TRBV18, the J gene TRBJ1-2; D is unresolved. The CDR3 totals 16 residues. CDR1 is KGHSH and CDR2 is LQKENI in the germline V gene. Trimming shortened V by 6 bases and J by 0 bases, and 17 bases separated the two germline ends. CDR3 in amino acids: CASSLKEGTTNYGYTF. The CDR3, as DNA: TGTGCCAGCTCCCTAAAGGAAGGAACCACTAACTATGGCTACACCTTC.

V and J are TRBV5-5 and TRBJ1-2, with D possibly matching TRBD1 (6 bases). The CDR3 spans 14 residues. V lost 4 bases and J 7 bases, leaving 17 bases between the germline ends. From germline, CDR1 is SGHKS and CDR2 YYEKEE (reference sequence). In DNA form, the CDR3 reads TGTGCCAGCAGCCCCTCCGGGGGCGACGTTGGCTACACCTTC. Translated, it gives CASSPSGGDVGYTF.

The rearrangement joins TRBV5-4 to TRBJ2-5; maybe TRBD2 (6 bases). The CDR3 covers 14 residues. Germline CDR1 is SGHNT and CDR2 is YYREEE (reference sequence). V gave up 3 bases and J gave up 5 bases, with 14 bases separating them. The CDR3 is CASSSKGGGETQYF. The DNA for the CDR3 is TGTGCCAGCAGCTCCAAGGGAGGTGGGGAGACCCAGTACTTC.

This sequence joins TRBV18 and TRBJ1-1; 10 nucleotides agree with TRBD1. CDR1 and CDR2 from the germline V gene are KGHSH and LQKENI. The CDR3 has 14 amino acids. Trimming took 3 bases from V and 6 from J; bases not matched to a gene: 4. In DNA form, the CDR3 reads TGTGCCAGCTCACCGTGGACAGGGGGGTCTGAAGCTTTCTTT. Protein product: CASSPWTGGSEAFF.

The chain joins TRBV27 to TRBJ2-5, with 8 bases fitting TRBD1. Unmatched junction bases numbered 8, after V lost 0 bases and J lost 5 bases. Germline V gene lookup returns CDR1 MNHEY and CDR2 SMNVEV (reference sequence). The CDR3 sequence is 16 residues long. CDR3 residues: CASSLSPGQVQETQYF. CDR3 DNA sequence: TGTGCCAGCAGTTTATCCCCGGGACAGGTCCAGGAGACCCAGTACTTC.

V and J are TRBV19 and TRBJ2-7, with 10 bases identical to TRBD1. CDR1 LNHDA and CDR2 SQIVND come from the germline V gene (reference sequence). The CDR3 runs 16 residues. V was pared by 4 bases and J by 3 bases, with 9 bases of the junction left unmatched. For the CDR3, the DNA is TGTGCCAGTAGTAGGGGACAGGGGTCCCCCCGCTACGAGCAGTACTTC. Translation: CASSRGQGSPRYEQYF.

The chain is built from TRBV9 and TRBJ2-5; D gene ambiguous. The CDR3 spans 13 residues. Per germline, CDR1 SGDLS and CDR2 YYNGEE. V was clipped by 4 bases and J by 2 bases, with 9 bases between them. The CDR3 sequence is CASSPGLQETQYF. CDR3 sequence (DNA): TGTGCCAGCAGCCCTGGGCTTCAAGAGACCCAGTACTTC. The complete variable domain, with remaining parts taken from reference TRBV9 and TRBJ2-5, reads DSGVTQTPKHLITATGQRVTLRCSPRSGDLSVYWYQQSLDQGLQFLIQYYNGEERAKGNILERFSAQQFPDLHSELNLSSLELGDSALYFCASSPGLQETQYFGPGTRLLVL.

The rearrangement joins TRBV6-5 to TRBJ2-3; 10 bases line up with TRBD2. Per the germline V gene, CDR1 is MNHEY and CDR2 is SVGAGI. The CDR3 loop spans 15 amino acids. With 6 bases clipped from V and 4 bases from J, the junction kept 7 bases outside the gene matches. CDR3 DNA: TGTGCCAGCAGCGCGGTAGCGGGGGGAGCAGATACGCAGTATTTT. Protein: CASSAVAGGADTQYF.

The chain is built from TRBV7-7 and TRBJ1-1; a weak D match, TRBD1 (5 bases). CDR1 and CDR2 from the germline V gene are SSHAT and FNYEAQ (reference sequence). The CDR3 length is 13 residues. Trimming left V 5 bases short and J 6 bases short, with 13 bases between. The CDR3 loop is CASSRERGAEAFF. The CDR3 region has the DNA TGTGCCAGCAGCCGAGAAAGGGGCGCTGAAGCTTTCTTT.

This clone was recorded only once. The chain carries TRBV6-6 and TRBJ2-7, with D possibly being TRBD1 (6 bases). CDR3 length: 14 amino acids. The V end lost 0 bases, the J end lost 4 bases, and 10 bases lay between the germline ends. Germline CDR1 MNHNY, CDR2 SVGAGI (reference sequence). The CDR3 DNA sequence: TGTGCCAGCAGTTACTCGTTAGGGGGTTACGAGCAGTACTTC. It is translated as CASSYSLGGYEQYF.

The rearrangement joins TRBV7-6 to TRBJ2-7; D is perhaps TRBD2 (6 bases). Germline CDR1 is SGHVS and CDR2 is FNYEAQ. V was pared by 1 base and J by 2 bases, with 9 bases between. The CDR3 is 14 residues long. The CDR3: CASSLGSSAYEQYF. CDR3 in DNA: TGTGCCAGCAGCTTAGGGTCTAGCGCCTACGAGCAGTACTTC.

In nucleotides, the CDR3 is TGCGCCAGCAGCCCTCGGACTACTATGGGTGAAGCTTTCTTT. This gives the protein CASSPRTTMGEAFF. The chain employs TRBV5-1 and TRBJ1-1; D gene ambiguous. The CDR3 has 14 residues. V shed 4 bases and J shed 7 bases, with 17 bases lying between them. Germline values: CDR1 SGHRS, CDR2 YFSETQ.